The 2 T cell receptor beta chains below were found in one sample sequenced in a study of blood T cells in healthy people across ages. Next came a second PCR, run for roughly 6 to 11 cycles, which used a sample-barcoded 5' primer along with a J-beta primer mix. One entry per CDR3 protein results from TCRdb running MiXCR on the 5' RACE reads. This repertoire shows around 710,000 distinct CDR3 sequences, around 40% found once; its top ten account for less than 25%. Sample: blood. The receptors were sampled from a woman aged 55-70 years in good health.

This clonotype occurred a few times. V usage is TRBV7-2 and J usage is TRBJ2-7; TRBD1 matches 7 bases. V lost 4 bases to trimming and J lost 3 bases; unmatched junction nucleotides: 6. The CDR3 extends over 14 amino acids. Germline V CDR1 and CDR2: SGHTA, FQGNSA. The CDR3: CASSSGQYRYEQYF. The DNA for the CDR3 is TGTGCCAGCAGCTCGGGACAGTATCGCTACGAGCAGTACTTC.

V gene TRBV27 combines with J gene TRBJ2-2; 8 nucleotides match TRBD1. In germline, CDR1 is MNHEY, CDR2 SMNVEV (reference sequence). The CDR3 totals 14 residues. The trim removed 5 bases at V and 7 bases at J, leaving 6 bases unmatched. The CDR3 spells CASSAGQGVGELFF. The CDR3, as DNA: TGTGCCAGCAGTGCTGGACAGGGTGTCGGGGAGCTGTTTTTT.